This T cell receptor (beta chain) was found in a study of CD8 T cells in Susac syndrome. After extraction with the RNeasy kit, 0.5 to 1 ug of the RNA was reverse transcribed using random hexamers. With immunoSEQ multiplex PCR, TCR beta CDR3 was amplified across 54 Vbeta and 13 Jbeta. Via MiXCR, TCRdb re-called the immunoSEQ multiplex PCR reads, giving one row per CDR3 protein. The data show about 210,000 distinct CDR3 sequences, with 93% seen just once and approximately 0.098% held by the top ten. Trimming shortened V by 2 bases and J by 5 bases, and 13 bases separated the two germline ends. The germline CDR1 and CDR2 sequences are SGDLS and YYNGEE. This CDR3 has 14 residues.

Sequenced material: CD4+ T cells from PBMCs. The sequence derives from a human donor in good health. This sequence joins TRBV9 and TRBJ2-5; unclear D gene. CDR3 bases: TGTGCCAGCAGCGTCGACGGTTGGATGGAGACCCAGTACTTC. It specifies CASSVDGWMETQYF.